The sequence of this T cell receptor beta chain was determined in a study of blood T cell repertoires in COVID-19. In the study overall: Researchers got acute and convalescent COVID-19 samples from the United States, Italy and Spain.

Study processing details: How many nucleated cells were present was estimated from reference gene primer amplification. Using immunoSEQ multiplex PCR, the repertoire was profiled, and TCRdb retains in-frame clones only, with some absent. V and J calls and clone size come straight from that table; D and trimming were deduced from the DNA. The sample holds under 500,000 clones, around 89% seen once. Sample: peripheral blood. The clonotype comes from a young woman with acute or convalescent COVID-19.

CDR3 in amino acids: CASSFQGAGETQYF. The CDR3 coding sequence is TGCGCCAGCAGCTTCCAGGGGGCAGGGGAGACCCAGTACTTC. The chain employs TRBV5-1 and TRBJ2-5; 8 nucleotides match TRBD1. Germline values: CDR1 SGHRS, CDR2 YFSETQ. The ends lost 2 bases at V and 5 bases at J; junction bases unmatched: 5. CDR3 length: 14 amino acids. Together with reference TRBV5-1 and TRBJ2-5, the CDR3 gives the full variable domain: KAGVTQTPRYLIKTRGQQVTLSCSPISGHRSVSWYQQTPGQGLQFLFEYFSETQRNKGNFPGRFSGRQFSNSRSEMNVSTLELGDSALYLCASSFQGAGETQYFGPGTRLLVL.